This passage covers 27 T cell receptor beta chains from one sample sequenced in a study of technical replicates of blood from a few donors. The assay was immunoSEQ multiplex PCR, and TCRdb's table has in-frame clones only and misses some. The sample has 70,000 to 85,000 clones; around 90% are singletons. Input material: T cells isolated from PBMCs. These TCRs come from a human donor in good health.

V gene TRBV7-9 combines with J gene TRBJ2-5, with TRBD2 identical over 8 bases. V gave up 4 bases and J gave up 2 bases; unmatched junction bases: 9. The CDR3 is made up of 16 amino acids. Germline V CDR1 and CDR2: SEHNR, FQNEAQ (reference sequence). For the CDR3, the DNA is TGTGCCAGCAGCTCAGAGCGGGGGACCACTCAAGAGACCCAGTACTTC. This gives the protein CASSSERGTTQETQYF.

The genes are TRBV5-6 and TRBJ2-1, with 12 positions matching TRBD2. The V gene end was trimmed by 3 bases and the J gene end by 4 bases; junction bases not matched to a gene: 2. Germline V CDR1 and CDR2: SGHDT, YYEEEE. The CDR3 sequence is 15 residues long. This chain's CDR3 is CASSSLAGGYNEQFF. The CDR3 region has the DNA TGTGCCAGCAGCTCTCTAGCGGGGGGGTACAATGAGCAGTTCTTC. Based on the CDR3 plus reference TRBV5-6 and TRBJ2-1, the full variable domain is DAGVTQSPTHLIKTRGQQVTLRCSPKSGHDTVSWYQQALGQGPQFIFQYYEEEERQRGNFPDRFSGHQFPNYSSELNVNALLLGDSALYLCASSSLAGGYNEQFFGPGTRLTVL.

This clone appeared a single time. The genes are TRBV29-1 and TRBJ1-6; D may be TRBD1 (6 bases). Germline values: CDR1 SQVTM, CDR2 ANQGSEA. The CDR3 sequence is 21 residues long. Trimming pared 0 bases from V and 0 bases from J, leaving 24 bases between. The CDR3 DNA reads as TGCAGCGTTGAAGATTACCCATCGGGTTTACAGGGAGCCTCCTATAATTCACCCCTCCACTTT. Protein: CSVEDYPSGLQGASYNSPLHF.

The V call is TRBV11-2, the J call TRBJ2-7, with D possibly TRBD2 on 5 matching bases. This CDR3 is 12 amino acids long. Germline loops: CDR1 SGHAT, CDR2 FQNNGV. V lost 4 bases, J lost 10 bases, and 14 bases lay in between. Here the CDR3 DNA reads TGTGCCAGCAGCTCCGAGGGCCGGGGTCAGTACTTC. Encoded protein: CASSSEGRGQYF.

The rearrangement joins TRBV5-1 to TRBJ2-7, with D perhaps TRBD2 (5 bases). This CDR3 has 14 amino acids. Germline CDR1 and CDR2: SGHRS and YFSETQ. The V and J ends lost 4 bases and 6 bases respectively, with 17 bases between them. CDR3 residues: CASSDPSLRREQYF. The CDR3 DNA follows: TGCGCCAGCAGCGATCCTAGCCTGAGGCGCGAGCAGTACTTC.

The chain is built from TRBV9 and TRBJ2-1; 8 bases map to TRBD2. The CDR3 has 16 amino acids. Losses at the gene ends were 3 bases for V and 8 bases for J; bases not matched to a gene: 13. Germline V gene data show CDR1 as SGDLS and CDR2 as YYNGEE. The CDR3 bases are TGTGCCAGCAGCGCGCCGGGACACTCGGGAGGGGATGAGCAGTTCTTC. Protein sequence: CASSAPGHSGGDEQFF.

The J gene is TRBJ2-7, the V gene TRBV2; D is perhaps TRBD2 (5 bases). Germline V gene lookup returns CDR1 SNHLY and CDR2 FYNNEI. The V and J ends lost 7 bases and 7 bases respectively, with 23 bases between them. The CDR3 covers 15 residues. The chain's CDR3 is CASISGSLRSGEQYF. As DNA, the CDR3 is TGTGCCAGCATCTCAGGTAGTTTGAGATCGGGGGAGCAGTACTTC.

The CDR3 loop is CASSVEAGIQETQYF. The CDR3 DNA reads TGTGCCAGCAGCGTAGAGGCGGGGATACAAGAGACCCAGTACTTC. The chain employs TRBV9 and TRBJ2-5; perhaps TRBD2 as D (6 bases). The CDR3 is 15 residues long. V was shortened by 0 bases and J by 2 bases, with 11 bases between the two germline ends. CDR1 is SGDLS and CDR2 is YYNGEE in the germline V gene.

The chain recombines TRBV7-8 with TRBJ2-7, with TRBD1 matching over 9 bases. Germline V CDR1 and CDR2: SGHVS, FQNEAQ. The CDR3 has 14 amino acids. Losses at the gene ends were 5 bases for V and 7 bases for J; bases not matched to a gene: 9. The CDR3 nucleotides read TGTGCCAGCAGCCAGGGGACAGGGTTGCAAGAGCAGTACTTC. It specifies CASSQGTGLQEQYF.

This clone turned up a few times. V is TRBV20-1 and J is TRBJ1-5; tentatively, D is TRBD1 (6 bases). CDR1 is DFQATT and CDR2 is SNEGSKA in the germline V gene (reference sequence). The CDR3 is 11 amino acids. The CDR3 nucleotides are TGCAAAATAGGGGGTAACCAGCCCCAGCATTTT. It specifies CKIGGNQPQHF.

The chain combines TRBV6-4 with TRBJ2-3; TRBD2 matches at 8 bases. In germline, CDR1 is MRHNA, CDR2 SNTAGT. The CDR3 loop spans 14 amino acids. The ends lost 3 bases at V and 3 bases at J; junction bases unmatched: 2. CDR3 protein: CASSDRGGTDTQYF. CDR3 nucleotide sequence: TGTGCCAGCAGTGATCGGGGGGGGACAGATACGCAGTATTTT.

The V and J genes are TRBV7-8 and TRBJ2-7; possible D gene TRBD1, 5 bases. Germline CDR1 and CDR2: SGHVS and FQNEAQ. This CDR3 region has 11 residues. Trimming cost V 5 bases and J 6 bases, with 8 bases left between them. The CDR3 reads CASSRDSEQYF. The CDR3 nucleotides read TGTGCCAGCAGCCGAGACAGCGAGCAGTACTTC.

The J gene is TRBJ2-7, the V gene TRBV6-1, with 7 positions matching TRBD1. In germline, CDR1 is MNHNS, CDR2 SASEGT. This CDR3 is 13 amino acids long. Trimming took 4 bases from V and 3 from J; bases not matched to a gene: 3. CDR3 region: CASSGTGIYEQYF. The CDR3 nucleotides are TGTGCCAGCAGTGGGACAGGTATCTACGAGCAGTACTTC.

The chain carries TRBV7-9 and TRBJ1-1; TRBD1 matches 8 bases. The CDR3 is 16 amino acids. CDR1 is SEHNR, CDR2 FQNEAQ, per germline (reference sequence). J lost 6 bases, V lost 4 bases, and 13 bases had no gene match. The CDR3 DNA is TGTGCCAGCAGCTATAGAGGACAGGGTGAAGATGCTGAAGCTTTCTTT. Its protein product is CASSYRGQGEDAEAFF. Full variable domain (remainder filled in from reference TRBV7-9 and TRBJ1-1): DTGVSQNPRHKITKRGQNVTFRCDPISEHNRLYWYRQTLGQGPEFLTYFQNEAQLEKSRLLSDRFSAERPKGSFSTLEIQRTEQGDSAMYLCASSYRGQGEDAEAFFGQGTRLTVV.

The chain carries TRBV13 and TRBJ2-3, with D tentatively TRBD1 (7 bases). CDR3 length equals 17 residues. In germline, CDR1 is PRHDT, CDR2 FYEKMQ (reference sequence). V gave up 7 bases and J gave up 3 bases, with 23 bases separating them. The CDR3 DNA is TGTGCCAGCATCCCCATCGGGACAGAAAGCGGGACAGATACGCAGTATTTT. As protein: CASIPIGTESGTDTQYF.

The chain recombines TRBV9 with TRBJ2-7; 10 bases align to TRBD2. Germline V CDR1 and CDR2: SGDLS, YYNGEE. J gave up 3 bases and V 0 bases, and 3 bases lay outside the gene matches. This CDR3 comprises 15 residues. The CDR3 loop is CASSVGTSGIYEQYF. CDR3 coding DNA: TGTGCCAGCAGCGTAGGGACTAGCGGCATCTACGAGCAGTACTTC.

The chain is built from TRBV19 and TRBJ2-4; 14 nucleotides line up with TRBD2. Unmatched junction bases numbered 5, after V lost 9 bases and J lost 1 base. Germline V CDR1 and CDR2: LNHDA, SQIVND (reference sequence). CDR3 length: 16 amino acids. The CDR3 here is CARGLAGGVAKNIQYF. CDR3 in DNA: TGTGCCAGAGGACTAGCGGGAGGTGTGGCCAAAAACATTCAGTACTTC.

The chain combines TRBV28 with TRBJ1-2, with a possible D match to TRBD1 (5 bases). The CDR3 runs 13 residues. The germline V gene encodes CDR1 MDHEN and CDR2 SYDVKM. V lost 7 bases, J lost 4 bases, and 13 bases lay in between. CDR3 amino acids: CASIIRGGYGYTF. DNA of the CDR3: TGTGCCAGCATCATCCGGGGGGGCTATGGCTACACCTTC.

The V call is TRBV5-1, the J call TRBJ1-2; 10 nucleotides match TRBD1. CDR1 is SGHRS and CDR2 is YFSETQ in the germline V gene. The CDR3 is 16 amino acids. J was trimmed by 4 bases and V by 3 bases; bases with no gene match: 9. CDR3 region: CASSSTRQGAGYGYTF. DNA for the CDR3: TGCGCCAGCAGCTCAACCCGACAGGGGGCTGGCTATGGCTACACCTTC.

The rearrangement joins TRBV7-8 to TRBJ1-5; TRBD1 agrees at 7 bases. Germline V gene lookup returns CDR1 SGHVS and CDR2 FQNEAQ. This CDR3 has 16 amino acids. J lost 4 bases, V lost 3 bases, and 9 bases had no gene match. DNA of the CDR3: TGTGCCAGCAGCTTCTTGGACAGGAACCTTAATCAGCCCCAGCATTTT. Protein: CASSFLDRNLNQPQHF.

This clone has just one count. This chain joins TRBV4-2 and TRBJ2-1; TRBD2 agrees at 7 bases. Germline CDR1 and CDR2: LGHNA and YNFKEQ. There are 16 residues in the CDR3. The V gene end was trimmed by 5 bases and the J gene end by 5 bases; junction bases not matched to a gene: 12. The CDR3 nucleotides are TGTGCCAGCAGCAAGGGAGCGGGGCTAGCCAACAATGAGCAGTTCTTC. Encoded protein: CASSKGAGLANNEQFF.

The CDR3 coding sequence is TGTGCCAGCAGTTTCGACAGGGGACTCTTCTTT. It specifies CASSFDRGLFF. The chain joins TRBV28 to TRBJ1-1, with 8 bases aligning to TRBD1. The CDR3 is made up of 11 amino acids. V was pared by 3 bases and J by 14 bases, with 5 bases of the junction left unmatched. Germline CDR1 reads MDHEN; CDR2 reads SYDVKM.

The rearrangement links TRBV29-1 to TRBJ1-1; D may be TRBD1 (5 bases). The CDR3 totals 12 residues. Trimming removed 6 bases from V and 12 bases from J, with 20 bases in between. Germline assignment: CDR1 SQVTM and CDR2 ANQGSEA. In DNA, the CDR3 is TGCAGCGTACGCAATCAGGGTTGGGAAACTTTCTTT. Its protein product is CSVRNQGWETFF.

This chain links TRBV5-4 with TRBJ2-5, with D perhaps matching TRBD2 (6 bases). From germline, CDR1 is SGHNT and CDR2 YYREEE (reference sequence). Trimming stripped 4 bases from V and 2 bases from J, with 12 bases between. The CDR3 loop spans 14 amino acids. CDR3 nucleotide sequence: TGTGCCAGCAGCACACGGGACTTACAAGAGACCCAGTACTTC. Translating gives CASSTRDLQETQYF.

The chain employs TRBV7-6 and TRBJ2-7, with 7 bases matching TRBD2. J was trimmed by 3 bases and V by 5 bases; bases with no gene match: 10. Germline loops: CDR1 SGHVS, CDR2 FNYEAQ. This CDR3 is 15 amino acids long. CDR3 amino acids: CASSRTTSEGYEQYF. CDR3 DNA sequence: TGTGCCAGCAGCCGCACTACTAGCGAGGGCTACGAGCAGTACTTC.

The J gene is TRBJ2-7, the V gene TRBV19; possible D gene TRBD2, 6 bases. CDR1 and CDR2 (germline): LNHDA, SQIVND (reference sequence). The CDR3 is 16 amino acids. V dropped 6 bases and J dropped 3 bases, with 21 bases sitting between them. The CDR3 loop is CASSPSGLRVFYEQYF. CDR3 DNA sequence: TGTGCCAGTAGCCCCTCGGGACTGAGGGTGTTCTACGAGCAGTACTTC. The whole variable domain, remainder taken from reference TRBV19 and TRBJ2-7, is DGGITQSPKYLFRKEGQNVTLSCEQNLNHDAMYWYRQDPGQGLRLIYYSQIVNDFQKGDIAEGYSVSREKKESFPLTVTSAQKNPTAFYLCASSPSGLRVFYEQYFGPGTRLTVT.

The chain employs TRBV16 and TRBJ2-7; the D is unclear. V lost 0 bases, J lost 2 bases, and 8 bases lay in between. Germline loops: CDR1 KGHSY, CDR2 FQNENV. The CDR3 contains 14 residues. The CDR3 protein is CASSQSGRPYEQYF. Here the CDR3 DNA reads TGTGCCAGCAGCCAATCGGGCAGACCCTACGAGCAGTACTTC.